This passage covers 18 T cell receptor beta chains from one sample sequenced in a study of blood T cell repertoires in COVID-19. Only in-frame clones appear in the TCRdb table, and some are missing; sequencing was by immunoSEQ multiplex PCR. The sample has roughly 260,000 clones, around 89% seen once; the top ten hold around 3.5%. Sequencing input: peripheral blood. The origin of the receptors is a woman aged 40 to 55 with acute or convalescent COVID-19.

The CDR3 here is CASRLTGQETQYF. Written as DNA, the CDR3 is TGTGCCAGCAGGTTGACAGGGCAAGAGACCCAGTACTTC. The chain combines TRBV6-5 with TRBJ2-5; 7 bases fit TRBD1. This CDR3 comprises 13 residues. The germline CDR1 and CDR2 sequences are MNHEY and SVGAGI. V lost 6 bases, J lost 2 bases, and 3 bases stayed unmatched.

This sequence joins TRBV27 and TRBJ2-1; 8 bases are shared with TRBD2. J lost 6 bases, V lost 6 bases, and 10 bases had no gene match. The CDR3 covers 15 residues. Germline assignment: CDR1 MNHEY and CDR2 SMNVEV (reference sequence). The CDR3 is CASSPHLLAGNEQFF. The CDR3 bases are TGTGCCAGCAGCCCTCATCTGCTAGCGGGCAATGAGCAGTTCTTC.

The chain carries TRBV5-1 and TRBJ1-4; D gene uncertain. V lost 0 bases to trimming and J lost 0 bases, with 6 bases between them. This CDR3 is built from 15 residues. Per germline, CDR1 SGHRS and CDR2 YFSETQ. The CDR3 region has the DNA TGCGCCAGCAGCTTGGGAGTCTCAACTAATGAAAAACTGTTTTTT. Amino acid sequence: CASSLGVSTNEKLFF.

The V and J genes are TRBV20-1 and TRBJ2-5; D is unresolved. Germline-derived CDR1 and CDR2 are DFQATT and SNEGSKA (reference sequence). The CDR3 covers 11 residues. Trimming cost V 7 bases and J 4 bases, with 10 bases left between them. The CDR3 is CSVGSPETQYF. The CDR3 DNA reads TGCAGTGTTGGCAGTCCAGAGACCCAGTACTTC.

This sequence joins TRBV19 and TRBJ2-3; D remains ambiguous. Trimming removed 4 bases from V and 0 bases from J, with 11 bases in between. The CDR3 has 15 residues. Germline V gives CDR1 LNHDA, CDR2 SQIVND (reference sequence). For the CDR3, the DNA is TGTGCCAGTAGTAGGCAGGCCTCAAGCACAGATACGCAGTATTTT. Its translation is CASSRQASSTDTQYF.

The chain joins TRBV27 to TRBJ1-1; D possibly corresponds to TRBD1 (6 bases). Germline-derived CDR1 and CDR2 are MNHEY and SMNVEV (reference sequence). The V end was cut by 6 bases, the J end by 0 bases, with 8 bases between. This CDR3 is 13 amino acids long. The CDR3 loop reads CASRRGMNTEAFF. The CDR3 bases are TGTGCCAGCAGGAGGGGGATGAACACTGAAGCTTTCTTT.

The V call is TRBV13, the J call TRBJ2-3, with D perhaps matching TRBD1 (6 bases). Germline V gene lookup returns CDR1 PRHDT and CDR2 FYEKMQ (reference sequence). The CDR3 length is 13 residues. Trimming took 5 bases from V and 6 from J, leaving 12 bases between them. The CDR3 nucleotides read TGTGCCAGCAGCCCCAGGGGCGCGGATACGCAGTATTTT. This gives the protein CASSPRGADTQYF. The complete variable domain, with remaining parts taken from reference TRBV13 and TRBJ2-3, reads AAGVIQSPRHLIKEKRETATLKCYPIPRHDTVYWYQQGPGQDPQFLISFYEKMQSDKGSIPDRFSAQQFSDYHSELNMSSLELGDSALYFCASSPRGADTQYFGPGTRLTVL.

The chain is built from TRBV27 and TRBJ2-3; TRBD2 aligns across 9 bases. There are 14 residues in the CDR3. CDR1 is MNHEY, CDR2 SMNVEV, per germline (reference sequence). The trim removed 6 bases at V and 2 bases at J, leaving 3 bases unmatched. CDR3 coding DNA: TGTGCCAGCAGACTAGCGGGTCACACAGATACGCAGTATTTT. Translation gives CASRLAGHTDTQYF.

This chain uses TRBV6-5 with TRBJ1-2; 8 nucleotides match TRBD1. Germline-derived CDR1 and CDR2 are MNHEY and SVGAGI. CDR3 size: 12 residues. With V trimmed by 6 bases and J by 7 bases, 4 bases remained unmatched. The chain's CDR3 is CASRIDRGGYTF. The CDR3 nucleotides read TGTGCCAGCAGAATAGACAGGGGTGGCTACACCTTC.

This clone has only one observation. This chain connects TRBV6-6 to TRBJ1-2, with D tentatively TRBD1 (5 bases). Germline-derived CDR1 and CDR2 are MNHNY and SVGAGI (reference sequence). V dropped 4 bases and J dropped 6 bases, with 12 bases sitting between them. CDR3 size: 13 residues. CDR3 in amino acids: CASSFRVEDGYTF. The CDR3 region has the DNA TGTGCCAGCAGTTTCAGGGTAGAGGATGGCTACACCTTC.

The V gene is TRBV5-1, the J gene TRBJ2-5; 8 bases map to TRBD2. Trimming removed 3 bases from V and 4 bases from J; junction bases left unmatched: 11. The CDR3 has 16 amino acids. CDR1 and CDR2 (germline): SGHRS, YFSETQ. CDR3 sequence reads: CASSSGGTSAAETQYF. The CDR3 region has the DNA TGCGCCAGCAGCTCGGGTGGGACTAGTGCAGCAGAGACCCAGTACTTC.

V is TRBV4-1 and J is TRBJ1-1, with a tentative D call TRBD1 (6 bases). This CDR3 is built from 15 residues. The germline CDR1 and CDR2 sequences are MGHRA and YSYEKL. V was pared by 3 bases and J by 7 bases, with 18 bases between. The CDR3 coding sequence is TGCGCCAGCAGCCAGGGGAGGTGGGGGGGCGGTGAAGCTTTCTTT. It specifies CASSQGRWGGGEAFF.

CDR3 residues: CAWALGDYGYTF. The DNA for the CDR3 is TGTGCCTGGGCCCTAGGGGACTATGGCTACACCTTC. This chain joins TRBV30 and TRBJ1-2, with D maybe TRBD1 (5 bases). There are 12 residues in the CDR3. V was cut by 5 bases and J by 3 bases, with 10 bases left in between. The germline V gene has CDR1 GTSNPN and CDR2 SVGIG (reference sequence). The full variable domain, in which reference TRBV30 and TRBJ1-2 provide the parts outside the CDR3, is SQTIHQWPATLVQPVGSPLSLECTVEGTSNPNLYWYRQAAGRGLQLLFYSVGIGQISSEVPQNLSASRPQDRQFILSSKKLLLSDSGFYLCAWALGDYGYTFGSGTRLTVV.

The rearrangement joins TRBV9 to TRBJ1-1; TRBD1 agrees at 8 bases. Unmatched junction bases numbered 5, after V lost 3 bases and J lost 1 base. The V gene's germline CDR1 is SGDLS and CDR2 YYNGEE. CDR3 length: 15 residues. The CDR3 sequence: CASSGLDRGNTEAFF. The CDR3 nucleotides read TGTGCCAGCAGCGGACTAGACAGGGGGAACACTGAAGCTTTCTTT.

V is TRBV4-2 and J is TRBJ1-1; D ambiguous. The V end lost 0 bases, the J end lost 4 bases, and 12 bases lay between the germline ends. From germline, CDR1 is LGHNA and CDR2 YNFKEQ. This CDR3 is 15 amino acids long. Written as DNA, the CDR3 is TGTGCCAGCAGCCAAGATTGGGGAGGAGGCACTGAAGCTTTCTTT. This gives the protein CASSQDWGGGTEAFF.

The chain employs TRBV4-2 and TRBJ1-6; D gene ambiguous. Trimming removed 0 bases at V and 15 bases at J, with 15 bases between. This CDR3 region has 14 residues. Germline-derived CDR1 and CDR2 are LGHNA and YNFKEQ. For the CDR3, the DNA is TGTGCCAGCAGCCAAGAGAAACGAGAATCGGTCCTCCACTTT. Its protein is CASSQEKRESVLHF.

To note about this clone: Other DNA sequences in this sample translate to the same CDR3. The rearrangement links TRBV2 to TRBJ1-5, with 8 nucleotides matching TRBD1. The CDR3 length is 15 residues. The V gene's germline CDR1 is SNHLY and CDR2 FYNNEI. V lost 6 bases and J lost 1; bases outside the gene matches: 5. The CDR3 loop reads CASRRQGTSNQPQHF. CDR3 bases: TGTGCCAGCAGGCGACAGGGGACAAGCAATCAGCCCCAGCATTTT.

The gene calls are TRBV10-3 and TRBJ2-5; TRBD1 agrees at 7 bases. With 0 bases clipped from V and 7 bases from J, the junction kept 8 bases outside the gene matches. The CDR3 spans 15 residues. In germline, CDR1 is ENHRY, CDR2 SYGVKD. The CDR3 DNA sequence: TGTGCCATCAGTGAGTCCGACAGGGTACAGGGGACCCAGTACTTC. Encoded protein: CAISESDRVQGTQYF.